The following is a T cell receptor (beta chain) sequence with its context. This record belongs to a study of blood T cell repertoires in COVID-19. Study at large: The origin of the acute and convalescent COVID-19 samples was the United States, Italy and Spain. PBMCs, B-cell-depleted T cells, or T cells provided the cDNA or gDNA that made up the material.

Libraries were prepared by immunoSEQ multiplex PCR; TCRdb keeps only in-frame clonotypes and omits some of them. Of hundreds of thousands of clones in the sample, 75% to 85% were seen once. The germline gives CDR1 SGHRS, CDR2 YFSETQ. V was pared by 4 bases and J by 8 bases, with 8 bases of the junction left unmatched. The length of the CDR3 is 13 residues. Sequencing was carried out using peripheral blood. The sequence derives from a woman between 25 and 40 years old with COVID-19, enrolled during active disease. The V gene is TRBV5-1, the J gene TRBJ1-2; 7 bases map to TRBD1. CDR3 amino acids: CASSPPTGLGYTF. CDR3 nucleotides: TGCGCCAGCAGCCCACCGACAGGGTTAGGCTACACCTTC.